This T cell receptor beta chain was obtained from a study of T cells after yellow fever vaccination. Overall study context: SMART-Seq v4 Ultra Low Input served to prepare low-cell-number fractions.

In its sample, this clonotype was seen many times. What it binds is unknown. Points from the study as a whole: In post-booster samples, most primary-vaccination clones reappeared (just under 98% CD4, approximately 91% CD8). Just a small share of clonotypes turned up in the CD4 compartment as well as the CD8 compartment.

5'RACE template switching added a universal primer site and UMIs to TCR cDNA. TCRdb itself ran the 5' RACE reads through MiXCR, one entry per CDR3 protein. The sample includes about 350,000 distinct CDR3 sequences, approximately 8% of them seen just once. Germline CDR1 reads DFQATT; CDR2 reads SNEGSKA (reference sequence). The CDR3 is 12 residues long. Trimming stripped 5 bases from V and 2 bases from J, with 9 bases between. This clonotype was sampled from a young man who received the YFV17D yellow fever vaccine. V and J are TRBV20-1 and TRBJ1-1, with TRBD1 as a possible D gene (5 bases). The sample in question was PBMCs, obtained 35 to 50 days after the first yellow fever vaccination. The chain's CDR3 is CSALGPNTEAFF. The CDR3 DNA reads as TGCAGTGCTTTGGGGCCTAACACTGAAGCTTTCTTT.